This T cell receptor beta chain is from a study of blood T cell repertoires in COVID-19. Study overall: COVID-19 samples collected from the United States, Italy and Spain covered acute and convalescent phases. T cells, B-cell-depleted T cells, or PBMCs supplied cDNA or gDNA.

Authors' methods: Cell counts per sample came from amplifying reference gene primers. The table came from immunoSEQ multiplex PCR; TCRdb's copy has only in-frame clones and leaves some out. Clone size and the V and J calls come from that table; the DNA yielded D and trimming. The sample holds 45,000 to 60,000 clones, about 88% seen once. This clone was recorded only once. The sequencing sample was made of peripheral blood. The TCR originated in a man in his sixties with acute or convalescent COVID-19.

The CDR3 spells CATSRGSDLHEKLFF. CDR3 sequence (DNA): TGTGCCACCAGCAGAGGGTCTGATCTACATGAAAAACTGTTTTTT. The V gene is TRBV15, the J gene TRBJ1-4, with D uncertain. The CDR3 consists of 15 residues. Trimming removed 1 base from V and 6 bases from J, with 12 bases in between. In germline, CDR1 is LNHNV, CDR2 YYDKDF (reference sequence).